The 19 T cell receptor beta chains given below trace back to one sample, sequenced in a study of blood T cell repertoires in COVID-19. Measured with immunoSEQ multiplex PCR; TCRdb has only the in-frame clones, and not every one. In the table there are 150,000 to 200,000 clones, around 80% of which are singletons. The specimen was peripheral blood. Source of these receptors: a man younger than 40 with active or convalescent COVID-19.

This clone was found once. The chain recombines TRBV2 with TRBJ2-5, with 10 bases lining up with TRBD2. Per the germline V gene, CDR1 is SNHLY and CDR2 is FYNNEI. V was clipped by 6 bases and J by 2 bases; unmatched bases: 6. The CDR3 covers 15 residues. CDR3 loop: CASRPRTSGQETQYF. The CDR3 nucleotides read TGTGCCAGCAGGCCCCGGACTAGCGGACAAGAGACCCAGTACTTC.

The rearrangement links TRBV27 to TRBJ2-3; 11 nucleotides match TRBD2. The CDR3 is made up of 13 amino acids. Germline loops: CDR1 MNHEY, CDR2 SMNVEV (reference sequence). The trim removed 8 bases at V and 6 bases at J, leaving 4 bases unmatched. The CDR3 DNA sequence: TGTGCCAGCGGGCCTAGCGGGGGGGATACGCAGTATTTT. This encodes CASGPSGGDTQYF.

This chain links TRBV14 with TRBJ2-3; perhaps TRBD2 as D (5 bases). This CDR3 has 14 residues. V was trimmed by 3 bases and J by 9 bases, leaving 16 bases between them. Germline values: CDR1 SGHDN, CDR2 FVKESK. The CDR3 DNA sequence: TGTGCCAGCAGCCAGTCGGGGTCGGCCGGGACGCAGTATTTT. Translated: CASSQSGSAGTQYF.

V and J are TRBV9 and TRBJ2-5; TRBD2 matches at 13 bases. V lost 0 bases to trimming and J lost 2 bases; unmatched junction nucleotides: 1. CDR3 length equals 16 residues. CDR1 and CDR2 (germline): SGDLS, YYNGEE. This chain's CDR3 is CASSVALAGGQETQYF. DNA for the CDR3: TGTGCCAGCAGCGTAGCACTAGCGGGAGGGCAAGAGACCCAGTACTTC. The full variable domain, in which reference TRBV9 and TRBJ2-5 provide the parts outside the CDR3, is DSGVTQTPKHLITATGQRVTLRCSPRSGDLSVYWYQQSLDQGLQFLIQYYNGEERAKGNILERFSAQQFPDLHSELNLSSLELGDSALYFCASSVALAGGQETQYFGPGTRLLVL.

The chain has TRBV7-2 and TRBJ2-3; D call uncertain. Deletions cut 2 bases from V and 4 bases from J, with 4 bases between. The CDR3 extends over 12 amino acids. CDR1 and CDR2 (germline): SGHTA, FQGNSA. Here the CDR3 reads CASSLYADTQYF. DNA for the CDR3: TGTGCCAGCAGCTTATATGCAGATACGCAGTATTTT.

This clone was detected only once. The DNA for the CDR3 is TGTGCCTGGAGCTCACAGATGAACACTGAAGCTTTCTTT. It translates to CAWSSQMNTEAFF. The V gene is TRBV30, the J gene TRBJ1-1; D is ambiguous. Germline values: CDR1 GTSNPN, CDR2 SVGIG (reference sequence). This CDR3 is 13 amino acids long. Trimming cost V 3 bases and J 0 bases, with 8 bases left between them.

V and J are TRBV9 and TRBJ1-3, with a tentative D call TRBD1 (5 bases). CDR3 length: 16 amino acids. Trimming took 3 bases from V and 0 from J, leaving 13 bases between them. Germline CDR1 reads SGDLS; CDR2 reads YYNGEE. CDR3 DNA: TGTGCCAGCAGCGCTACACAGGCCTACTCTGGAAACACCATATATTTT. This gives the protein CASSATQAYSGNTIYF.

For this clone: The junction departs from germline at one end; a sequencing error may be responsible. The genes are TRBV5-5 and TRBJ1-2; D perhaps matches TRBD1 (6 bases). Germline values: CDR1 SGHKS, CDR2 YYEKEE (reference sequence). There are 11 residues in the CDR3. As DNA, the CDR3 is TGTGCCAGCAGCTTGGAATGGACAGCGTCCTTC. Protein product: CASSLEWTASF.

The gene calls are TRBV27 and TRBJ1-5, with 9 bases fitting TRBD1. Germline lookup yields CDR1 MNHEY and CDR2 SMNVEV (reference sequence). The CDR3 totals 14 residues. Trimming at V came to 4 bases and at J to 6 bases, leaving 4 bases not matched to a gene. As DNA, the CDR3 is TGTGCCAGCAGTTCCGGGACAGGGACTCAGCCCCAGCATTTT. Protein product: CASSSGTGTQPQHF.

This chain joins TRBV5-1 and TRBJ2-7; 7 nucleotides line up with TRBD2. The V and J ends lost 2 bases and 0 bases, in that order; junction bases with no gene match: 14. In germline, CDR1 is SGHRS, CDR2 YFSETQ. CDR3 length: 18 amino acids. CDR3 in amino acids: CASSFGGVGGLSSYEQYV. The CDR3 nucleotides read TGCGCCAGCAGCTTCGGTGGTGTGGGGGGGTTGAGCTCCTACGAGCAGTACGTC.

The V and J genes are TRBV6-4 and TRBJ2-6; the D is unclear. The CDR3 is 15 residues long. The V gene lost 2 bases and the J gene lost 0 bases, with 5 bases spanning the gap. Per germline, CDR1 MRHNA and CDR2 SNTAGT. CDR3 coding DNA: TGTGCCAGCAGTGACGCGGTCTCTGGGGCCAACGTCCTGACTTTC. Translating gives CASSDAVSGANVLTF.

This chain connects TRBV12-3 or TRBV12-4 to TRBJ2-1; no firm D call. The CDR3 is 13 amino acids. Trimming stripped 6 bases from V and 4 bases from J, with 10 bases between. The DNA of the CDR3 is TGTGCCAGCAGCTTTTCAGAATACAATGAGCAGTTCTTC. Protein sequence: CASSFSEYNEQFF.

The V call is TRBV6-5, the J call TRBJ2-1; D is perhaps TRBD2 (5 bases). This CDR3 comprises 15 residues. Germline CDR1 MNHEY, CDR2 SVGAGI. Trimming took 2 bases from V and 0 from J, leaving 8 bases between them. DNA of the CDR3: TGTGCCAGCAGTTACGACGGACTCTCCTACAATGAGCAGTTCTTC. Residues: CASSYDGLSYNEQFF.

This sequence joins TRBV6-4 and TRBJ2-7; a possible D gene is TRBD1 (6 bases). This CDR3 has 15 amino acids. From germline, CDR1 is MRHNA and CDR2 SNTAGT. Between the trimmed V and J ends, which lost 11 bases and 3 bases, there was a span of 23 bases. CDR3 nucleotide sequence: TGTGCCCGCGCATATTCAGGGGTGCCCTTCTACGAGCAGTACGTC. This encodes CARAYSGVPFYEQYV.

On this clone itself: The junction and the germline gene differ at one end; a read error may be behind it. Other nucleotide sequences from this sample produce the same CDR3. The chain carries TRBV7-9 and TRBJ1-1, with D unclear. This CDR3 spans 14 amino acids. Germline assignment: CDR1 SEHNR and CDR2 FQNEAQ (reference sequence). The CDR3 DNA reads TGTGCCAGTAGCTTAGAGAGCAGGTGGACTGAAGCTTTCTTT. This encodes CASSLESRWTEAFF.

The V call is TRBV18, the J call TRBJ1-1; no clear D gene. Germline values: CDR1 KGHSH, CDR2 LQKENI. The CDR3 totals 13 residues. Trimming pared 3 bases from V and 0 bases from J, leaving 5 bases between. The CDR3 DNA is TGTGCCAGCTCACCCGAGATGAACACTGAAGCTTTCTTT. As protein: CASSPEMNTEAFF.

V is TRBV6-5 and J is TRBJ2-4, with 9 positions matching TRBD1. CDR3 length equals 14 residues. The germline CDR1 and CDR2 sequences are MNHEY and SVGAGI. V gave up 6 bases and J gave up 3 bases; unmatched junction bases: 3. This CDR3 reads CASSLTGGKNIQYF. CDR3 DNA: TGTGCCAGCAGCCTGACAGGGGGCAAAAACATTCAGTACTTC.

This clone was detected once. V usage is TRBV2 and J usage is TRBJ1-5; the D is unclear. Trimming stripped 8 bases from V and 0 bases from J, with 11 bases between. This CDR3 region has 14 residues. Germline V CDR1 and CDR2: SNHLY, FYNNEI. CDR3 residues: CASLADFSNQPQHF. CDR3 DNA: TGTGCCAGCCTGGCAGACTTTAGCAATCAGCCCCAGCATTTT.

V is TRBV4-1 and J is TRBJ2-5, with 10 bases identical to TRBD2. The CDR3 has 15 amino acids. Germline V gene data show CDR1 as MGHRA and CDR2 as YSYEKL. Losses at the gene ends were 4 bases for V and 4 bases for J; bases not matched to a gene: 6. The CDR3 sequence is CASSPLAGAGETQYF. The CDR3 DNA follows: TGCGCCAGCAGCCCCCTAGCGGGGGCAGGAGAGACCCAGTACTTC.